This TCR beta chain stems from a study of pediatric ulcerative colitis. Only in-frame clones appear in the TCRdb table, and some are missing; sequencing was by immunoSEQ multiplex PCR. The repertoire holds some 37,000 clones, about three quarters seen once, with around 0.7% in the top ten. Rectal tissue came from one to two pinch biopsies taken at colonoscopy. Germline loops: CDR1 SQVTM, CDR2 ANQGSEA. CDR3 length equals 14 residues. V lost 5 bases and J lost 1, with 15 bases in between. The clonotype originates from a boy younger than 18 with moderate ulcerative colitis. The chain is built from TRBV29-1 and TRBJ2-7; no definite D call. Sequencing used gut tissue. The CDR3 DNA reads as TGCAGCGTTCATCAAGGGCGCCGTTCCTACGAGCAGTACTTC. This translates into CSVHQGRRSYEQYF.